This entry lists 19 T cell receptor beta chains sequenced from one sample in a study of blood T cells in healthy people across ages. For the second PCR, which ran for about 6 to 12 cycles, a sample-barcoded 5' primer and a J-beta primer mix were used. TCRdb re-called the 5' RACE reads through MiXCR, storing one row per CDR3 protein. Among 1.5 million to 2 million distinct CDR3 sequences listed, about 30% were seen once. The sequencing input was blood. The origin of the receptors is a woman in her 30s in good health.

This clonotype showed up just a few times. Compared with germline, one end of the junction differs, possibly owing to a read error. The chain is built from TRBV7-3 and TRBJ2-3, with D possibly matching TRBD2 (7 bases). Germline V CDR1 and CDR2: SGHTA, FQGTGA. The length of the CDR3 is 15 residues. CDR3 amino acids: CANSLTAGAGDTQYF. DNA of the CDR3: TGTGCCAACAGCTTAACTGCGGGGGCGGGGGATACGCAGTATTTT.

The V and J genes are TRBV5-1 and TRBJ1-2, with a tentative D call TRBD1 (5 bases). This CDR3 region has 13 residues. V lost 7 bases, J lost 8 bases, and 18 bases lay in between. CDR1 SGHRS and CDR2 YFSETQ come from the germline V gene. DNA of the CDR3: TGCGCCAGCCGAGCGGCAGGGTCAGGGGGCTACACCTTC. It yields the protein CASRAAGSGGYTF.

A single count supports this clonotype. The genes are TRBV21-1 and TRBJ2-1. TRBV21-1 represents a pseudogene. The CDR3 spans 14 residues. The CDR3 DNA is TGTGCCAGCAGCAAAGAGGCCAGCCCTACAGAGCAGTTCTTC. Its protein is CASSKEASPTEQFF.

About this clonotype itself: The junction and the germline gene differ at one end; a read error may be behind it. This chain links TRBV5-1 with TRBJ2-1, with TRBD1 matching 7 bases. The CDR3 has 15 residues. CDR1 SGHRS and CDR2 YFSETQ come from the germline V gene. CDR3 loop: CASRTGDSFYNEQFF. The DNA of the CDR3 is TGCGCCAGCAGGACCGGGGACAGTTTTTACAATGAGCAGTTTTTC.

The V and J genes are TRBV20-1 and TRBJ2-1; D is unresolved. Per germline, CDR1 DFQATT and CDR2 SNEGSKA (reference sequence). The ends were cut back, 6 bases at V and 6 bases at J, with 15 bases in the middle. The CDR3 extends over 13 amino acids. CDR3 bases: TGCAGTGCCAGAAGGGCAGAGAGCAATGAGCAGTTCTTC. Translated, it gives CSARRAESNEQFF.

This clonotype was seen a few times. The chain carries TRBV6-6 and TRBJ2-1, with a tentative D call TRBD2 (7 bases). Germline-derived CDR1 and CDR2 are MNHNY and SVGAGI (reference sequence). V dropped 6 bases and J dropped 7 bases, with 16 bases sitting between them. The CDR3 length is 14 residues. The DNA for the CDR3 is TGTGCCAGCAGAGGTAAGGGGGGGAAGAATGAGCAGTTCTTC. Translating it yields CASRGKGGKNEQFF.

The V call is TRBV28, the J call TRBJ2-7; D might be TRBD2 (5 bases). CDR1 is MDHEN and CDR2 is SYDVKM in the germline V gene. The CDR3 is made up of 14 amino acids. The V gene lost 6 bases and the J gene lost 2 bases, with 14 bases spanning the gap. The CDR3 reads CASSGMGSPYEQYF. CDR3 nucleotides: TGTGCCAGCAGCGGGATGGGCTCCCCCTACGAGCAGTACTTC.

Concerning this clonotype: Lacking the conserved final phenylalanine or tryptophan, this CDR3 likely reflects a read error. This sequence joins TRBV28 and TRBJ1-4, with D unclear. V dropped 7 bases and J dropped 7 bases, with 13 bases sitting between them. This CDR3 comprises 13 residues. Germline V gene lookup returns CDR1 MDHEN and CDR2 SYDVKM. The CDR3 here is CASKRLSGEKLFV. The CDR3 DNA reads TGTGCCAGCAAACGACTGTCTGGTGAAAAACTGTTTGTT.

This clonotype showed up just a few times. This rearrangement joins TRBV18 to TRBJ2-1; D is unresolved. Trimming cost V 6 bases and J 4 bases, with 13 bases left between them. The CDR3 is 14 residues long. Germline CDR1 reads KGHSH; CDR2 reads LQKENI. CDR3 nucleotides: TGTGCCAGCTCCCCCCAGACGCGGTACAATGAGCAGTTCTTC. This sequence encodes CASSPQTRYNEQFF.

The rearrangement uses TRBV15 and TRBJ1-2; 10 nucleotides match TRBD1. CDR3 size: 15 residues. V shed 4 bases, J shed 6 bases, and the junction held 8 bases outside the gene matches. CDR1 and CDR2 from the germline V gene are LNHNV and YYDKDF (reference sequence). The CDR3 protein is CATSIRTGGMDGYTF. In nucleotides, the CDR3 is TGTGCCACCAGCATACGGACAGGGGGAATGGATGGCTACACCTTC.

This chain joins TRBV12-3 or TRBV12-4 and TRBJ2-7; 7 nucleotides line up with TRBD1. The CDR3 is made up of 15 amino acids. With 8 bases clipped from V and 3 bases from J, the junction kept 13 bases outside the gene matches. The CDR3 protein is CASGPQGQQNYEQYF. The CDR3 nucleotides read TGTGCCAGCGGACCTCAGGGACAGCAAAACTACGAGCAGTACTTC.

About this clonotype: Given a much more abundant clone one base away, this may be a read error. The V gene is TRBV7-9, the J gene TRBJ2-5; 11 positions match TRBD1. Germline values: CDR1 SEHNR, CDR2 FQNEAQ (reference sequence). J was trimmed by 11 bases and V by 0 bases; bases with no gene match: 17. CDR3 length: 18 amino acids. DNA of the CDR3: TGTGCCAGCAGCTTAGCTCAAACCCGGGACAGGGGGGTCAATGAGCAGTACTTC. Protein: CASSLAQTRDRGVNEQYF.

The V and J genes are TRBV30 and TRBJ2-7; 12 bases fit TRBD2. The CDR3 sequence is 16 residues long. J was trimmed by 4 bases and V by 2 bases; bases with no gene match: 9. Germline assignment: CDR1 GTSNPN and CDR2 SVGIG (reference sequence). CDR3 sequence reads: CAWSSSPTSGSYEQYF. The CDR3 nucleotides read TGTGCCTGGAGTTCCTCTCCGACTAGCGGGAGTTACGAGCAGTACTTC.

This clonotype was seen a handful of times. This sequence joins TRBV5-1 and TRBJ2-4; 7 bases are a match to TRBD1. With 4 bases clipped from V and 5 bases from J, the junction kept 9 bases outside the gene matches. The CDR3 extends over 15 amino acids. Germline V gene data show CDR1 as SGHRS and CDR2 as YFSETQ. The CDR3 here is CASSPHDRVENIQYF. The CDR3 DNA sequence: TGCGCCAGCAGCCCCCATGACAGGGTCGAAAACATTCAGTACTTC.

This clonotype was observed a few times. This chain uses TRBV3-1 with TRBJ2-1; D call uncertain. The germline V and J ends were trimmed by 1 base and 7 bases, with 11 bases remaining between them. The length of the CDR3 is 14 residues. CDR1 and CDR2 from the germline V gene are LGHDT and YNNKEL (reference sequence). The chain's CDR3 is CASSQGLRSNEQFF. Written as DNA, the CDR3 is TGTGCCAGCAGCCAAGGGCTGAGGTCAAATGAGCAGTTCTTC.

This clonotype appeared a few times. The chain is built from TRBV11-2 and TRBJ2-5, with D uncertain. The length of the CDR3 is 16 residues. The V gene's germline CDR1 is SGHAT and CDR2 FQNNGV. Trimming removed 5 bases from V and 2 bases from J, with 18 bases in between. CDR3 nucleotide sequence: TGTGCCAGCAGCACCGCCGGAAAGGTACAGCAAGAGACCCAGTACTTC. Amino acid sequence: CASSTAGKVQQETQYF.

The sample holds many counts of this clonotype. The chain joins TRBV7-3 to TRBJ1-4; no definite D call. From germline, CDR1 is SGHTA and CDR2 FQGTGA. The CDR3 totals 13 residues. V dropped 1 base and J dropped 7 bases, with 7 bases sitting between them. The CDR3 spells CASSLIAGEKLFF. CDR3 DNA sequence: TGTGCCAGCAGCTTAATCGCTGGTGAAAAACTGTTTTTT.

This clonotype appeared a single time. The CDR3 spells CSVPGTGLPGELFF. CDR3 nucleotides: TGCAGCGTCCCCGGGACAGGGTTACCCGGGGAGCTGTTTTTT. This rearrangement joins TRBV29-1 to TRBJ2-2; TRBD1 matches at 9 bases. CDR1 and CDR2 from the germline V gene are SQVTM and ANQGSEA. The ends lost 6 bases at V and 6 bases at J; junction bases unmatched: 8. CDR3 length equals 14 residues.

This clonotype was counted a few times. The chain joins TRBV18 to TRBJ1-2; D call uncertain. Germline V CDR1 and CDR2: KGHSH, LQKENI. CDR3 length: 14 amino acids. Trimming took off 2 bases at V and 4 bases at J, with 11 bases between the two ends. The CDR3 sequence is CASSPGDWSYGYTF. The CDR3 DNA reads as TGTGCCAGCTCACCAGGGGATTGGAGCTATGGCTACACCTTC.